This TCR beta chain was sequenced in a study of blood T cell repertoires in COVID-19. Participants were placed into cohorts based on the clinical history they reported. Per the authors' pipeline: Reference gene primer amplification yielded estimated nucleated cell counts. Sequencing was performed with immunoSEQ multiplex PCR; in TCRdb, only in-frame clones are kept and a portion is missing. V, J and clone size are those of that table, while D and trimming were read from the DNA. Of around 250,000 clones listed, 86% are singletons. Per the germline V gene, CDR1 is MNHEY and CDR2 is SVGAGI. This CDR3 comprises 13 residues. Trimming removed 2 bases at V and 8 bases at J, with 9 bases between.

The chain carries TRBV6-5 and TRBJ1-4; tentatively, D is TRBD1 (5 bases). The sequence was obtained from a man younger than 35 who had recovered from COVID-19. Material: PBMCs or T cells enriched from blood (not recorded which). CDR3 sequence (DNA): TGTGCCAGCAGTTACGGACAAAGGGAAAAACTGTTTTTT. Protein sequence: CASSYGQREKLFF.